This TCR beta chain came from a study of cytomegalovirus exposure and HLA in healthy donors. About the research overall: An early data release held 80 million or so unique TCRs from HLA-typed donors.

The CDR3 spans 15 residues. Germline CDR1 is SGHRS and CDR2 is YFSETQ. Trimming took 4 bases from V and 6 from J; bases not matched to a gene: 11. Remarks on this clone: Its antigen is unidentified.

Study outcomes and limitations: Upon later analysis, HLA-associated TCR beta chains proved more clonally expanded than other, equally common chains.

Both 60 Vbeta primers and 13 Jbeta primers went into the PCR. Sequencing used immunoSEQ multiplex PCR; TCRdb keeps in-frame clones, though not all of them. The listing contains roughly 190,000 clones. The specimen sequenced was PBMCs. This TCR was sampled from a man between 25 and 39 years old in good health and CMV-seronegative. The chain recombines TRBV5-1 with TRBJ2-7; 9 nucleotides agree with TRBD1. The CDR3 region is CASSRPGQGVGEQYF. In nucleotides, the CDR3 is TGCGCCAGCAGCCGCCCGGGACAGGGTGTTGGCGAGCAGTACTTC.